This TCR beta chain was recorded in a study of blood T cell repertoires in COVID-19 (dated by TCRdb to the early 2020s). A note on the overall study: Samples from collaborators originated in the United States, Italy and Spain and spanned both the acute and convalescent phases of COVID-19. The prospective study material was composed of cDNA or gDNA derived from T cells, B-cell-depleted T cells, or PBMCs. Subjects who had been exposed to COVID-19, were actively infected with it, or had recovered from it provided the deeply sampled blood TCRbeta repertoires that made up the dataset. The repertoires were made available in a free public database intended to serve as a resource for research on the immune response to SARS-CoV-2. The samples were drawn from two sources: the first 160 participants of the ongoing ImmuneRACE study, and 1,000 to 1,500 subjects contributed by 6 global collaborators. A de-identified subject ID, COVID-19 status, age in years and sex were almost always included in the sample metadata. Where available, HLA class I and class II types were taken from metadata supplied by the sample provider and were not determined by assay-based typing. Broad study findings and their caveats: Clinical and demographic metadata were provided uncurated, with the amount varying by source and participant.

For CDR1 and CDR2, the germline V gene (reference sequence) lists MNHEY and SMNVEV. The CDR3 runs 16 residues from the cysteine to the phenylalanine. Just the 48-base CDR3 DNA is kept, in frame starting at base 1. Germline trimming amounts to 4 bases on V and 8 bases on J, with 16 as the count of junction bases outside the gene matches. TCRbeta CDR3 regions were amplified from genomic DNA using the immunoSEQ Assay, a bias-controlled multiplex PCR. For the original study's pipeline: The number of nucleated cells in each sample was estimated from the amplification of reference gene primers within the assay. Sequence reads were collapsed and filtered to measure the absolute abundance of every unique TCRbeta CDR3 rearrangement. For each sample, productive Simpson clonality was calculated as the square root of Simpson's diversity index over productive rearrangements. TCRdb's version of the immuneACCESS table is confined to in-frame rearrangements and falls short of the full clone set. An unresolved V gene accounts for under half of the shortfall where checked; the remainder is of unknown origin. That table supplies the V and J calls and clone size; D and trimming were determined from the DNA. The sample contains fewer than 250,000 clones, 82% of them found a single time. The top ten clonotypes cover around 8% of the sample.

In Seattle, one collaborating source enrolled patients while the infection was active and tracked those patients longitudinally over the course of disease. Each collaborating institution followed its own protocols to collect whole blood in K2EDTA tubes. For TCRbeta analysis, collaborator samples were shipped as frozen whole blood, as isolated PBMCs, or as DNA extracted from either sample type. This clone was picked up one time. No antigen is known for it. Base-call qualities are not available, and no considerably larger clone is one nucleotide away. The clonotype originates from a woman between 55 and 75 years old with COVID-19, enrolled during active disease. The sample was peripheral blood. The chain employs TRBV27 and TRBJ1-2; TRBD1 fits 7 bases in the junction. Read as DNA, the sequence is TGTGCCAGCAGTTCGAGAGGGGGCAGGAGCCAGGGCGGCTACACCTTC. This gives the protein CASSSRGGRSQGGYTF.